The rows below give T cell receptor beta chains drawn from one sample of a study of blood T cell repertoires in COVID-19. TCRdb's table, derived via immunoSEQ multiplex PCR, lists solely in-frame clones and lacks some. Of 80,000 to 100,000 clones in the sample, about 91% were seen once. The sequencing input was peripheral blood. The source of these receptors is a human donor with active COVID-19. The donor label of this sample is uncertain. Each CDR3 is given with its conserved first and last residue. Fields, in order: V gene, clone size, J gene, D gene, CDR3 DNA, CDR3 protein. D genes are given only for firm matches. Size is omitted from some rows. Given values are once, few, many or a class for expanded clones.

TRBV7-9,.,TRBJ2-6,.,TGTGCCAGCAGCTTAAGTCAGGCCGGGGCCAACGTCCTGACTTTC,CASSLSQAGANVLTF
TRBV18,.,TRBJ2-7,TRBD2,TGTGCCAGCTCACCCCCGGGACTAGCTCCCTCCTACGAGCAGTACTTC,CASSPPGLAPSYEQYF
TRBV6-2/TRBV6-3,.,TRBJ2-7,TRBD1,TGTGCCAGCAGTTTCCACAAGGCCGGGACAGGAGAAGTAAAAACCTACGAGCAGTACTTC,CASSFHKAGTGEVKTYEQYF
TRBV3-1/TRBV3-2,.,TRBJ1-3,.,TGTGCCAGCAGCCAAGGTCGGGGTACCCTCTCTGGAAACACCATATATTTT,CASSQGRGTLSGNTIYF
TRBV6-6,.,TRBJ1-5,.,TGTGCCAGCAGCCTACCGGACAGACCAGAGCCCCAGCATTTT,CASSLPDRPEPQHF
TRBV19,.,TRBJ1-2,.,TGTGCCAGTAGTATCGGCTATGGCTACACCTTC,CASSIGYGYTF
TRBV6-5,once,TRBJ1-3,.,TGTGCCAGCAGTTACGGGAGCTCTGGAAACACCATATATTTT,CASSYGSSGNTIYF
TRBV6-5,.,TRBJ2-3,TRBD2,TGTGCCAGCAGCCGGGGGGGTAGCACAGATACGCAGTATTTT,CASSRGGSTDTQYF
TRBV13,once,TRBJ1-3,TRBD1,TGTGCCAGCAGTCTCACGCCACAGGGGGCTCGAAACACCATATATTTT,CASSLTPQGARNTIYF
TRBV5-6,.,TRBJ1-4,.,TGTGCCAGCAGCCAAAGTCCCGGACAGTTTAATGAAAAACTGTTTTTT,CASSQSPGQFNEKLFF
TRBV5-1,.,TRBJ1-2,TRBD1,TGCGCCAGCAGCTTGGGGACAGGGGGCCCTCTGGCCGGCTACACCTTC,CASSLGTGGPLAGYTF
TRBV9,.,TRBJ1-2,TRBD1,TGTGCCAGCAGCGGGGGACAGTTGACTAACTATGGCTACACCTTC,CASSGGQLTNYGYTF
TRBV5-1,.,TRBJ1-1,TRBD1,TGCGCCAGCAGCATCGGGACAGTGAACACTGAAGCTTTCTTT,CASSIGTVNTEAFF
TRBV28,once,TRBJ1-2,.,TGTGCCAGCAGTTTGAGCTATGGCTACACCTTC,CASSLSYGYTF
TRBV9,few,TRBJ1-6,.,TGTGCCAGCAGCCCCCCCGGCTCCTATAATTCACCCCTCCACTTT,CASSPPGSYNSPLHF
TRBV12-3/TRBV12-4,.,TRBJ1-1,.,TGTGCCAGCAGTTTCGACTTTAACACTGAAGCTTTCTTT,CASSFDFNTEAFF
TRBV7-2,.,TRBJ1-5,.,TGTGCCAGCAGCTTAGGTCCTGTCAGCAATCAGCCCCAGCATTTT,CASSLGPVSNQPQHF
TRBV28,.,TRBJ1-5,.,TGTGCCAGCAGATCAGACAGCTTAGGCAATCAGCCCCAGCATTTT,CASRSDSLGNQPQHF
TRBV3-1/TRBV3-2,.,TRBJ2-5,TRBD2,TGTGCCAGCAGCCAAGATCTGTTAGCGGGGGGGCGACGAAGCGGGGAGACCCAGTACTTC,CASSQDLLAGGRRSGETQYF
TRBV4-2,few,TRBJ1-5,TRBD1,TGTGCCAGCAGCCAAGATTCAGGGGGTGAAACGGGCAATCAGCCCCAGCATTTT,CASSQDSGGETGNQPQHF
TRBV27,.,TRBJ2-5,TRBD2,TGTGCCAGCAGTCTAAGCCCTTCGGCGGGGGGGCATGTGGAGACCCAGTACTTC,CASSLSPSAGGHVETQYF
TRBV9,.,TRBJ2-2,.,TGTGCCAGCGGATTGGGAGGAGGGACCGGGGAGCTGTTTTTT,CASGLGGGTGELFF
TRBV6-1,.,TRBJ2-1,.,TGTGCCAGCAGTGACCCCGGGGAGGAGCAGTTCTTC,CASSDPGEEQFF
TRBV19,.,TRBJ1-6,.,TGTGCCAGTAGTATAGATCACTTTCCAGGGGACCCAAAAAATTCACCCCTCCACTTT,CASSIDHFPGDPKNSPLHF
TRBV5-5,.,TRBJ2-1,TRBD2,TGTGCCAGCAGCTTGAGTCGGGGGGGTTACAATGAGCAGTTCTTC,CASSLSRGGYNEQFF
TRBV2,.,TRBJ2-7,TRBD1,TGTGCCAGCAGTGCTCGGACAGGGGGCTACGAGCAGTACTTC,CASSARTGGYEQYF
TRBV6-2/TRBV6-3,.,TRBJ1-2,TRBD1,TGTGCCAGCAGTGGCGACAGGGGGCGCATCTATGGCTACACCTTC,CASSGDRGRIYGYTF
TRBV19,few,TRBJ2-7,.,TGTGCCAGTAGTATCCAGACAGGCCACGAGCAGTACTTC,CASSIQTGHEQYF
TRBV10-2,.,TRBJ1-2,.,TGCGCCAGCAGTGAGGAGACATTCGGTTATGGCTACACCTTC,CASSEETFGYGYTF
TRBV15,.,TRBJ2-7,.,TGTGCCACCAGCATAGGAGGGTTTGAGTCCTACGAGCAGTACTTC,CATSIGGFESYEQYF
TRBV19,.,TRBJ1-1,.,TGTGCCAGTAGTTCTTTGGGGGAGGGGCCGAACACTGAAGCTTTCTTT,CASSSLGEGPNTEAFF
TRBV12-3/TRBV12-4,.,TRBJ1-1,TRBD1,TGTGCCAGCAGGACAGGGCCTGAAGCTTTCTTT,CASRTGPEAFF
TRBV7-3,.,TRBJ1-4,TRBD1,TGTGCCAGCAGCTTAAGGGGACAGCATCCTGAAAAACTGTTTTTT,CASSLRGQHPEKLFF
TRBV6-6,.,TRBJ1-6,TRBD1,TGTGCCAGCAGTCCTACGGGACAGGGGGCGACTGGTTCACCCCTCCACTTT,CASSPTGQGATGSPLHF
TRBV2,.,TRBJ2-5,.,TGTGCCAGCAGTGAAGCTATGGCCCAGGGGGGGACCCAGTACTTC,CASSEAMAQGGTQYF
TRBV7-3,.,TRBJ1-2,.,TGTGCCAGCAGCCCCACTCCTGCGGGGGGGGGTCTTGGCTACACCTTC,CASSPTPAGGGLGYTF
TRBV14,few,TRBJ1-5,TRBD1,TGTGCCAGCGTACCAGGGGGGCATCAGCCCCAGCATTTT,CASVPGGHQPQHF
TRBV4-3,.,TRBJ1-1,.,TGCGCCAGCAGCCAAGATCAAGGGAGGGGTGAAGCTTTCTTT,CASSQDQGRGEAFF
TRBV6-2/TRBV6-3,once,TRBJ2-3,.,TGTGCCAGCAGTCCCCGTGAGGGCACAGATACGCAGTATTTT,CASSPREGTDTQYF
TRBV2,.,TRBJ2-2,.,TGTGCCAGCTCTAGGAGGGCGAACACCGGGGAGCTGTTTTTT,CASSRRANTGELFF
TRBV7-2,few,TRBJ1-6,TRBD1,TGTGCCAGCAGCATCCGGGACAGGGTCTTGAGGTCACCCCTCCACTTT,CASSIRDRVLRSPLHF
TRBV28,.,TRBJ1-5,TRBD1,TGTGCCAGCAGCCGGGACAGTTCTTTCAGCAATCAGCCCCAGCATTTT,CASSRDSSFSNQPQHF